The present entry profiles one T cell receptor beta chain with its context. Other DNA sequences of this sample code for an identical CDR3. These data belong to a study of blood T cell repertoires in COVID-19. The study recruited people aged 18 to 89 years across 24 US areas. The CDR3 is made up of 15 amino acids. Germline V gene data show CDR1 as KGHSH and CDR2 as LQKENI. After removal of 3 bases from V and 2 bases from J, the junction contained 3 bases not matched to a gene. Data came from immunoSEQ multiplex PCR; TCRdb stores just in-frame clones and leaves some out. The table includes over 350,000 clones, around nine tenths detected once.

This receptor was obtained from a woman in her thirties with acute COVID-19. Sequencing input: PBMCs or T cells enriched from blood (not recorded which). The chain has TRBV18 and TRBJ2-2, with 7 bases fitting TRBD1. The CDR3 loop is CASSPGQTNTGELFF. The CDR3 region has the DNA TGTGCCAGCTCACCGGGACAGACAAACACCGGGGAGCTGTTTTTT.